This TCR beta chain came from a study of blood T cell repertoires in COVID-19. The wider study: Whether acute or convalescent, the COVID-19 samples came from the United States, Italy and Spain. In each case, the material was cDNA or gDNA derived from T cells, B-cell-depleted T cells, or PBMCs.

The germline CDR1 and CDR2 sequences are SGHRS and YFSETQ. The CDR3 totals 11 residues. Deletions cut 7 bases from V and 3 bases from J, with 8 bases between. Assay: immunoSEQ multiplex PCR; the TCRdb copy retains only in-frame clones and omits some. The sample carries around 160,000 clones, 85% to 90% recorded once. The receptor's source is a man aged 18 to 35 with acute or convalescent COVID-19. Sequencing was performed on peripheral blood. This rearrangement joins TRBV5-1 to TRBJ2-7, with a tentative D call TRBD2 (6 bases). CDR3 in amino acids: CASRGNYEQYF. The CDR3 DNA is TGCGCCAGCCGGGGGAACTACGAGCAGTACTTC.